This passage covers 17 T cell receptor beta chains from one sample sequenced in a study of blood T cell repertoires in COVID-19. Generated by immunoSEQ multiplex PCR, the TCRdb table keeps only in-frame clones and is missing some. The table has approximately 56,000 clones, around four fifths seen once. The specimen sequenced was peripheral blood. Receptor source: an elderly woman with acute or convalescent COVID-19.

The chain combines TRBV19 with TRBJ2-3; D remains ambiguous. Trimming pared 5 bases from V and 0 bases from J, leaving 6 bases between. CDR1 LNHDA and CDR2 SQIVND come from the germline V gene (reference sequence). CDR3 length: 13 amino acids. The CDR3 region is CASSQQSTDTQYF. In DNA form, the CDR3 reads TGTGCCAGTAGTCAACAGAGCACAGATACGCAGTATTTT.

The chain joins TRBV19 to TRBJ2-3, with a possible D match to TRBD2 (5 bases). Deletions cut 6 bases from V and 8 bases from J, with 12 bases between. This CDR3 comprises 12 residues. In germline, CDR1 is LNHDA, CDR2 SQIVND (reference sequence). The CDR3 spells CASSGEGGTQYF. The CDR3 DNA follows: TGTGCCAGTAGCGGCGAGGGTGGTACGCAGTATTTT.

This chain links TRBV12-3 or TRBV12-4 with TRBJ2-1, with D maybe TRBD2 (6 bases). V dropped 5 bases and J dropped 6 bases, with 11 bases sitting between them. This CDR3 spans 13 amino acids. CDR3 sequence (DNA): TGTGCCAGCAGTGCGATGACTAGCAATGAGCAGTTCTTC. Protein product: CASSAMTSNEQFF.

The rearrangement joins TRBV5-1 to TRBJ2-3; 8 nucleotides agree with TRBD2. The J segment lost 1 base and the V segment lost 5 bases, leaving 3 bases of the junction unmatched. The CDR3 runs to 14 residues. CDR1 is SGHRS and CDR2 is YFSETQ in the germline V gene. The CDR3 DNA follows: TGCGCCAGCAGTATAGCGGGGCGCACAGATACGCAGTATTTT. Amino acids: CASSIAGRTDTQYF.

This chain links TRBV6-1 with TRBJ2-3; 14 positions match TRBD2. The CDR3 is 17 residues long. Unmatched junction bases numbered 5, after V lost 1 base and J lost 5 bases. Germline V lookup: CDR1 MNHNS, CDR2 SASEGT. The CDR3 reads CASSEVTSGGAEDTQYF. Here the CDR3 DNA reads TGTGCCAGCAGTGAAGTGACTAGCGGGGGGGCCGAAGATACGCAGTATTTT.

CDR3 sequence (DNA): TGCGCCAGCAGCCAAGGACAGGGTATTGAGACCCAGTACTTC. It specifies CASSQGQGIETQYF. The V and J genes are TRBV4-1 and TRBJ2-5; 7 nucleotides align to TRBD1. The CDR3 is 14 residues long. V was pared by 1 base and J by 5 bases, with 4 bases of the junction left unmatched. The V gene's germline CDR1 is MGHRA and CDR2 YSYEKL.

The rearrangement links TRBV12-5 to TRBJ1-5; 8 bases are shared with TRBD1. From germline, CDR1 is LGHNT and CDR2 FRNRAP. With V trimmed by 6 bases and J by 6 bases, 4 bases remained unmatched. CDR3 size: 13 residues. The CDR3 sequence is CASGRTGGQPQHF. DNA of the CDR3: TGTGCTAGTGGGAGAACAGGGGGTCAGCCCCAGCATTTT.

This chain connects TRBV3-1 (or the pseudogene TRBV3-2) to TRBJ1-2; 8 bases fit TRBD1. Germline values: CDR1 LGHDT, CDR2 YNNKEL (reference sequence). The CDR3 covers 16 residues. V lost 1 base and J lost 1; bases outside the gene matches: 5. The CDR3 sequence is CASSQGGQGNNYGYTF. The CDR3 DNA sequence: TGTGCCAGCAGCCAAGGAGGACAGGGAAATAACTATGGCTACACCTTC.

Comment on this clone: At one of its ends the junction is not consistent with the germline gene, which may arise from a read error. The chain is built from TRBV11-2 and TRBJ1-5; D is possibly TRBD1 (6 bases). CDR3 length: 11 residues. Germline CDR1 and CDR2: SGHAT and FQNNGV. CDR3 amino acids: CASSLKHRADF. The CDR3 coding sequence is TGTGCCAGCAGCTTAAAGCACAGGGCGGATTTT. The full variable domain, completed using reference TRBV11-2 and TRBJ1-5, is EAGVAQSPRYKIIEKRQSVAFWCNPISGHATLYWYQQILGQGPKLLIQFQNNGVVDDSQLPKDRFSAERLKGVDSTLKIQPAKLEDSAVYLCASSLKHRADFGDGTRLSIL.

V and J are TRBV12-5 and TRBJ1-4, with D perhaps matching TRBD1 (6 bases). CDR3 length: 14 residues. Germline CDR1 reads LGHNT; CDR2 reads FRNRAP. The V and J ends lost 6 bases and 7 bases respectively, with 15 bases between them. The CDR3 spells CASGIDRLGEKLFF. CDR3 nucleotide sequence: TGTGCTAGTGGAATTGACAGGTTGGGTGAAAAACTGTTTTTT.

The CDR3 sequence is CASSVAGTGTGNTIYF. As DNA, the CDR3 is TGTGCCAGCAGCGTAGCTGGGACAGGGACTGGAAACACCATATATTTT. V and J are TRBV9 and TRBJ1-3, with 9 bases fitting TRBD1. Germline CDR1 is SGDLS and CDR2 is YYNGEE. The CDR3 is made up of 16 amino acids. The V gene end was trimmed by 0 bases and the J gene end by 2 bases; junction bases not matched to a gene: 3.

The CDR3 DNA reads TGTGCCAGCAGCCAGGGCCGGTCAAACTCTGGGGCCAACGTCCTGACTTTC. It specifies CASSQGRSNSGANVLTF. The rearrangement joins TRBV3-1 (or the pseudogene TRBV3-2) to TRBJ2-6; D is undetermined. V was clipped by 3 bases and J by 0 bases, with 12 bases between them. Germline V gene sequence: CDR1 LGHDT, CDR2 YNNKEL (reference sequence). The CDR3 contains 17 residues.

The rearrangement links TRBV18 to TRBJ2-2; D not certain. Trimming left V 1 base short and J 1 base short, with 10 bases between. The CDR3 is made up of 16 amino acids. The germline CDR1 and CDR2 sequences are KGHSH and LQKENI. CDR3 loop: CASSPRSLGNTGELFF. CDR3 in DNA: TGTGCCAGCTCACCACGGAGCTTAGGGAACACCGGGGAGCTGTTTTTT.

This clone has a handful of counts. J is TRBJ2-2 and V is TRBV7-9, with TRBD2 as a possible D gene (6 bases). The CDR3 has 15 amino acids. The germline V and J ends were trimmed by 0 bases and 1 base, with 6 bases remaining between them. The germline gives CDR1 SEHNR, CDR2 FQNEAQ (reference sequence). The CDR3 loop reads CASSLASGNTGELFF. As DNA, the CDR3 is TGTGCCAGCAGCTTAGCTAGCGGGAACACCGGGGAGCTGTTTTTT.

The CDR3 loop reads CRTQHNEQFF. The CDR3 region has the DNA TGCAGGACACAGCACAATGAGCAGTTCTTC. The chain joins TRBV20-1 to TRBJ2-1; D remains unclear. CDR3 length equals 10 residues. In germline, CDR1 is DFQATT, CDR2 SNEGSKA (reference sequence).

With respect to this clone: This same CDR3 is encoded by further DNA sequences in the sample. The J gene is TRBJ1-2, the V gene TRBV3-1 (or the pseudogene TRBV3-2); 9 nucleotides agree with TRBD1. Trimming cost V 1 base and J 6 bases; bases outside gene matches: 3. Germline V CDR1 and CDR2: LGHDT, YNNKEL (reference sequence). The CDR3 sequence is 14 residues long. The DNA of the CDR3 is TGTGCCAGCAGCCAAGTACAGGGGGCGGATGGCTACACCTTC. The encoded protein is CASSQVQGADGYTF.

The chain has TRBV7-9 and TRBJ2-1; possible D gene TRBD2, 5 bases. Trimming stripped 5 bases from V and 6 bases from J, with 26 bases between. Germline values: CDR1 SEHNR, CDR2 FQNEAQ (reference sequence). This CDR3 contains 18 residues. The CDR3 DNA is TGTGCCAGCAGCACCCGGGGTAGCTTTAGAATACCGTTCAATGAGCAGTTCTTC. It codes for CASSTRGSFRIPFNEQFF.